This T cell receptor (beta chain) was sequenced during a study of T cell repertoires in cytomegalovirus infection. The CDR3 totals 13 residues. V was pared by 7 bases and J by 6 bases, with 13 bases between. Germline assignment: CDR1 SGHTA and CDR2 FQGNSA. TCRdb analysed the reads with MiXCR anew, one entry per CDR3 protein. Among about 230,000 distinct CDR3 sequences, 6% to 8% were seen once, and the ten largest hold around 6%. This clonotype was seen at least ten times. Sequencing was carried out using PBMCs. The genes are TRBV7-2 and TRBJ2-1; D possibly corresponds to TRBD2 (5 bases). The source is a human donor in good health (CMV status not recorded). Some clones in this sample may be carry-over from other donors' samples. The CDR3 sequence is CASIPFRGNEQFF. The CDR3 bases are TGTGCCAGCATACCGTTTCGGGGCAATGAGCAGTTCTTC. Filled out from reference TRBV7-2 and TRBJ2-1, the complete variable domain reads GAGVSQSPSNKVTEKGKDVELRCDPISGHTALYWYRQSLGQGLEFLIYFQGNSAPDKSGLPSDRFSAERTGGSVSTLTIQRTQQEDSAVYLCASIPFRGNEQFFGPGTRLTVL.